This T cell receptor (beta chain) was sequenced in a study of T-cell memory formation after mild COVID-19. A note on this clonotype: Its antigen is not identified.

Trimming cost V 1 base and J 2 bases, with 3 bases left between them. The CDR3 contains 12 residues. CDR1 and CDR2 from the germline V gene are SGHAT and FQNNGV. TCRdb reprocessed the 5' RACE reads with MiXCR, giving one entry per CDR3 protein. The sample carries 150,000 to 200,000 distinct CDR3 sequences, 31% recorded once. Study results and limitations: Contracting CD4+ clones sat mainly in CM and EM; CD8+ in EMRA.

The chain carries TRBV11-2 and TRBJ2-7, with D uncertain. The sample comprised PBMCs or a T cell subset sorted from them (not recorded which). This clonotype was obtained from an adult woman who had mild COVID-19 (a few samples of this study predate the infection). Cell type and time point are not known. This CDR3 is CASSLVPYEQYF. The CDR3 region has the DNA TGTGCCAGCAGCTTAGTCCCCTACGAGCAGTACTTC.